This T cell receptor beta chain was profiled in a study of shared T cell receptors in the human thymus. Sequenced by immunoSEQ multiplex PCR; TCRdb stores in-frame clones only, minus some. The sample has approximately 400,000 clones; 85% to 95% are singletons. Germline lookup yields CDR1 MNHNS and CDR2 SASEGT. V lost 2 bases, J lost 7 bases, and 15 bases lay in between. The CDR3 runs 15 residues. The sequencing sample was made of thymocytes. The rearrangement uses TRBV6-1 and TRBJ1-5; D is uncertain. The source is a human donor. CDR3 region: CASSESEREVQPQHF. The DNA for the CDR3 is TGTGCCAGCAGTGAATCAGAAAGGGAGGTCCAGCCCCAGCATTTT.